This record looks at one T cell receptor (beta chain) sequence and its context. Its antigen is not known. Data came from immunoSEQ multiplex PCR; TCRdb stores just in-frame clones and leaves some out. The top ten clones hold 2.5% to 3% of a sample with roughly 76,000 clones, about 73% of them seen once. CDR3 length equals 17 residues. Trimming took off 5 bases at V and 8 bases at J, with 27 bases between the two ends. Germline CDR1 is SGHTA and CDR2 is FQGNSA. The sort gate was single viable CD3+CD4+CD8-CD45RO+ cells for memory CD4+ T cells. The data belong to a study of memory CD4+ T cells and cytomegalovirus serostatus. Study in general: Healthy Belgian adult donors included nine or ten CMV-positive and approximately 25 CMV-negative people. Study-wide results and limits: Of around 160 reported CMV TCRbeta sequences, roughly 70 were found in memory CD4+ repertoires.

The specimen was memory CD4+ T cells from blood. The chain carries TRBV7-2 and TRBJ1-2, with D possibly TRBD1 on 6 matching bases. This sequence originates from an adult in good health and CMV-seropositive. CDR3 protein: CASSASPAQGRTGGYTF. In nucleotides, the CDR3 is TGTGCCAGCAGCGCGAGCCCGGCCCAGGGGCGCACTGGGGGCTACACCTTC.